This TCR beta chain came from a study of human T cells and chemical hapten exposure. As for the study in general: Affected patients, primarily female, had alopecia areata, totalis or universalis.

Study conclusions and caveats: Donor immune responses may differ from healthy people's, since all donors had alopecia.

Germline V CDR1 and CDR2: SEHNR, FQNEAQ (reference sequence). V shed 5 bases and J 4 bases; nucleotides not matched to a gene: 8. The CDR3 covers 15 residues. This clonotype came up a few times. Its antigen remains unknown. TCRdb processed the RACE reads anew with MiXCR; each CDR3 protein has one entry. The repertoire has about 74,000 distinct CDR3 sequences, about 32% of them found once; the top ten carry roughly 10%. Time point given: patch test 1, 2 weeks after DPC sensitization. Stated treatment: therapeutic diphenylcyclopropenone sensitization with weekly scalp DPC. Donation of samples came from alopecia patients who were 18 to 70 years old and suitable for DPC.

This chain uses TRBV7-9 with TRBJ1-1, with 9 bases identical to TRBD1. Material: whole blood, obtained in connection with sensitization to the hapten diphenylcyclopropenone (DPC). This receptor was obtained from a man aged 40-49 years with alopecia areata. Some clones in this sample may be carry-over from other donors' samples. DNA for the CDR3: TGTGCCAGCAGCCGGGACAGGGCGATTAGCACTGAAGCTTTCTTT. This sequence encodes CASSRDRAISTEAFF.